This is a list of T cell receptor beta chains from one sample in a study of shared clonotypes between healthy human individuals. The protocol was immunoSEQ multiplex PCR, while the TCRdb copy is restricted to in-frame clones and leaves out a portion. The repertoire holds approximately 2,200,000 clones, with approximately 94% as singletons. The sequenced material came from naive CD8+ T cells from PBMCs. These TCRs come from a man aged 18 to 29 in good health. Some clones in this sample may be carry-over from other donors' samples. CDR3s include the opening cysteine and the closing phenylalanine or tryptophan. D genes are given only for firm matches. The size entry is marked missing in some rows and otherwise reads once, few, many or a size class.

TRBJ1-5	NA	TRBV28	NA	CASSLRQGDQPQHF	TGTGCCAGCAGTTTACGGCAGGGAGATCAGCCCCAGCATTTT
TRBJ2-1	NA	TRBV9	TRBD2	CASSVFSGSSYNEQFF	TGTGCCAGCAGCGTTTTTAGCGGGAGCTCCTACAATGAGCAGTTCTTC
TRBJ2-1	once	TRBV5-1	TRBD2	CASSLETGTSGRSVHNEQFF	TGCGCCAGCAGCTTGGAAACCGGGACTAGCGGGAGGAGTGTCCACAATGAGCAGTTCTTC
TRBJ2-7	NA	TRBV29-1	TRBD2	CSAGTSGRYGKQYF	TGCAGCGCTGGGACTAGCGGTAGATACGGGAAGCAGTACTTC
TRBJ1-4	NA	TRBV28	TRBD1	CASSLQGAVNEKLFF	TGTGCCAGCAGTCTACAGGGGGCCGTTAATGAAAAACTGTTTTTT
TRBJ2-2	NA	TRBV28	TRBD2	CASSFPGLAGLNTGELFF	TGTGCCAGCAGTTTCCCGGGACTAGCGGGACTGAACACCGGGGAGCTGTTTTTT
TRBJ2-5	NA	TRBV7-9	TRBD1	CASSSRDRDEETQYF	TGTGCCAGCAGCTCAAGGGACAGGGATGAGGAGACCCAGTACTTC
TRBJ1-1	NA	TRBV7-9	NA	CASSGGLVVTEAFF	TGTGCCAGCAGCGGGGGGCTCGTGGTCACTGAAGCTTTCTTT
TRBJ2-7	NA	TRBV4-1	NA	CASSQGAGTQQTYEQYF	TGCGCCAGCAGCCAAGGGGCCGGGACACAGCAAACCTACGAGCAGTACTTC
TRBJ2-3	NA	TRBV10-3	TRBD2	CAISDRGSGISTDTQYF	TGTGCCATCAGTGACCGAGGTAGCGGGATATCCACAGATACGCAGTATTTT
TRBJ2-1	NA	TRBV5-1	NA	CASSPGWEFSYEQFF	TGCGCCAGCAGCCCTGGTTGGGAGTTTAGCTATGAGCAGTTCTTC
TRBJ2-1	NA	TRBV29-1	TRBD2	CSVWGGSGNEQFF	TGCAGCGTTTGGGGGGGTTCGGGTAATGAGCAGTTCTTC
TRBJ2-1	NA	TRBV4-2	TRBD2	CASSQDPGLAGDWSYNEQFF	TGTGCCAGCAGCCAAGATCCCGGACTAGCGGGAGATTGGTCCTACAATGAGCAGTTCTTC
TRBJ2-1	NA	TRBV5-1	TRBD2	CASSPPRAGVQNEQFF	TGCGCCAGCAGCCCTCCCCGGGCGGGAGTTCAGAATGAGCAGTTCTTC
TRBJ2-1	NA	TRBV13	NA	CASSLKARGFDNEQFF	TGTGCCAGCAGCTTAAAGGCCAGGGGATTCGACAATGAGCAGTTCTTC
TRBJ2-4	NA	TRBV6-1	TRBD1	CASNTGGEGNIQYF	TGTGCCAGCAATACAGGGGGCGAGGGAAACATTCAGTACTTC
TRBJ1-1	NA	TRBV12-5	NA	CASGLRTGTNTEAFF	TGTGCTAGTGGTTTGAGAACAGGGACGAACACTGAAGCTTTCTTT
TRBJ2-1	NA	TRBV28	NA	CASSLAESTYNEQFF	TGTGCCAGCAGTTTAGCGGAATCTACCTACAATGAGCAGTTCTTC
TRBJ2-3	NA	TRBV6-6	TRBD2	CAAGGVNTQYF	TGTGCCGCGGGAGGGGTGAATACGCAGTATTTT
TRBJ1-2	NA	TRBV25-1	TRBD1	CASSDRQGHHGYTF	TGTGCCAGCAGTGACCGACAGGGACATCATGGCTACACCTTC